These T cell receptor beta chains were read from a single sample in a study of blood T cells in healthy people across ages. From the 5' RACE reads, TCRdb called clonotypes with MiXCR, one entry per CDR3 protein. The sample has about 780,000 distinct CDR3 sequences; roughly 24% are singletons. The sample also formed part of further work on T cells of mothers and their children.

Material for sequencing was blood. These receptors were obtained from a boy between 10 and 17 years old in good health. CDR3s include the opening cysteine and the closing phenylalanine or tryptophan. The D gene is left open where the match is weak. Part of the rows lack a size; the others show once, few, many or a class for expanded clones.

few	TRBV5-1	TRBJ2-1	TRBD1	TGCGCCAGCAGGCCCCCAGGGGGCTCCTACAATGAGCAGTTCTTC	CASRPPGGSYNEQFF
.	TRBV28	TRBJ1-5	.	TGTGCCAGCGCAGCCGGCTATAGCAATCAGCCCCAGCATTTT	CASAAGYSNQPQHF
few	TRBV29-1	TRBJ2-5	.	TGCAGCGTTGAAGTTGACGGGGGTGACCCGGAGACCCAGTACTTC	CSVEVDGGDPETQYF
few	TRBV5-1	TRBJ2-4	.	TGCGCCAGCAGCTTAGGGGGAGGACAGCAAGTCGAGTTAGCCAAAAACATTCAGTACTTC	CASSLGGGQQVELAKNIQYF
.	TRBV20-1	TRBJ2-5	TRBD1	TGCAGTGCTACCCAAAGCGGGACAGGGCAAGAGACCCAGTACTTC	CSATQSGTGQETQYF
once	TRBV12-3/TRBV12-4	TRBJ2-6	.	TGTGCCACCACCACCTCAACAGTAACTGGGGCCAACGTCCTGACTTTC	CATTTSTVTGANVLTF
.	TRBV6-6	TRBJ2-7	.	TGTGCCAGCAGTTTCCCCTCGGCCCTCTCGGGGCAGTACTTC	CASSFPSALSGQYF
few	TRBV2	TRBJ1-4	TRBD1	TGTGCCAGCATATGGGACAGGAGCGGGGAAAAACTGTTTTTT	CASIWDRSGEKLFF
.	TRBV7-9	TRBJ1-4	.	TGTGCCAGCAGCTACAGGGCGCCTAATGAAAAACTGTTTTTT	CASSYRAPNEKLFF
.	TRBV14	TRBJ1-1	.	TGTGCCAGCAGCCAAGTTCATGCCAGGGAAGCTTTCTTT	CASSQVHAREAFF
few	TRBV6-5	TRBJ1-3	.	TGTGCCAGTCATAGGGGGGCTGGAAACACCATATATTTT	CASHRGAGNTIYF
.	TRBV6-5	TRBJ1-1	TRBD1	TGTGCCAGCAGTTACGTGGGGACAGGGGGGACTGAAGCTTTCTTT	CASSYVGTGGTEAFF
.	TRBV12-3/TRBV12-4	TRBJ1-4	.	TGTGCCAGCAGTTTCTGGACCGCTCGAACACTGTTTTTT	CASSFWTARTLFF
many	TRBV28	TRBJ2-7	.	TGTGCCAGCAGTCGCAGACAGGCCTACGAGCAGTACTTC	CASSRRQAYEQYF
.	TRBV20-1	TRBJ2-7	.	TGCAGTGCTAGAGATCAGGAGAAACTGTACGAGCAGTACTTC	CSARDQEKLYEQYF
.	TRBV7-3	TRBJ2-5	.	TGTGCCAGCAGCTTAACGGGGGCCGAAGAGACCCAGTACTTC	CASSLTGAEETQYF
.	TRBV7-8	TRBJ1-2	TRBD1	TGTGCCAGCAGCTCGGACAGGGGGCGCGGGAATGGCTACACCTTC	CASSSDRGRGNGYTF
.	TRBV2	TRBJ2-1	.	TGTGCCAGCATGAATGAAGTCGCGTCGGGGGTGAAATACAATGAGCAGTTCTTC	CASMNEVASGVKYNEQFF
few	TRBV14	TRBJ1-1	.	TGTGCCAGCAGCCAGAGAGGTCATTTGAACACTGAAGCTTTCTTT	CASSQRGHLNTEAFF